This section outlines one TCR beta chain sequence together with its context. A primer in the constant region served to generate TCR beta cDNA from approximately 500 ng of total RNA. Libraries of TCR beta came from three nested multiplex PCR rounds with slightly modified ARM-PCR. Researchers ran the first two PCR rounds for ten to eleven cycles each with TRBV1-TRBV30 forward primers and a C-beta reverse primer. Each CDR3 protein is one row after TCRdb ran MiXCR on the multiplex PCR reads. The sample has approximately 330,000 distinct CDR3 sequences, almost 65% seen once. This sample stems from a study of tumor-infiltrating lymphocytes in primary liver carcinoma. RNA isolated from unsorted whole blood supplied the blood RNA, with germline DNA also extracted. This CDR3 has 15 amino acids. V lost 5 bases to trimming and J lost 4 bases; unmatched junction nucleotides: 7. Germline CDR1 and CDR2: SEHNR and FQNEAQ (reference sequence).

The chain is built from TRBV7-9 and TRBJ2-7; 11 bases align to TRBD1. This receptor was taken from a man aged 40-55 years with primary liver carcinoma and hepatitis B virus infection. Sequenced material: peripheral blood. The CDR3 region is CASSIPGQGEYEQYF. In DNA, the CDR3 is TGTGCCAGCAGCATACCGGGACAGGGGGAGTACGAGCAGTACTTC.